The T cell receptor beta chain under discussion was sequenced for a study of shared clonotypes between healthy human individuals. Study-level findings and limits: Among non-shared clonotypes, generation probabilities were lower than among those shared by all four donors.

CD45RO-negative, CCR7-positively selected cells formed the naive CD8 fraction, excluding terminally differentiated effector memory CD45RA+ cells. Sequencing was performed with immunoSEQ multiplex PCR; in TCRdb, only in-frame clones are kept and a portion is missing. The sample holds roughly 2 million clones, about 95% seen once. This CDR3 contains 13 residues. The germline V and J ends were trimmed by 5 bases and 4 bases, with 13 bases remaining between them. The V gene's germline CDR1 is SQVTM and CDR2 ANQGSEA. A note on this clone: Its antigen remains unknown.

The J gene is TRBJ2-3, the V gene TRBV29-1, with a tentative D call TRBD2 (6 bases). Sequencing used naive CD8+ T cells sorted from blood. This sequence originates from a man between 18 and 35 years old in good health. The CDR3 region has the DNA TGCAGCGTTCCAAGACCTAGCGCAGATACGCAGTATTTT. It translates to CSVPRPSADTQYF.